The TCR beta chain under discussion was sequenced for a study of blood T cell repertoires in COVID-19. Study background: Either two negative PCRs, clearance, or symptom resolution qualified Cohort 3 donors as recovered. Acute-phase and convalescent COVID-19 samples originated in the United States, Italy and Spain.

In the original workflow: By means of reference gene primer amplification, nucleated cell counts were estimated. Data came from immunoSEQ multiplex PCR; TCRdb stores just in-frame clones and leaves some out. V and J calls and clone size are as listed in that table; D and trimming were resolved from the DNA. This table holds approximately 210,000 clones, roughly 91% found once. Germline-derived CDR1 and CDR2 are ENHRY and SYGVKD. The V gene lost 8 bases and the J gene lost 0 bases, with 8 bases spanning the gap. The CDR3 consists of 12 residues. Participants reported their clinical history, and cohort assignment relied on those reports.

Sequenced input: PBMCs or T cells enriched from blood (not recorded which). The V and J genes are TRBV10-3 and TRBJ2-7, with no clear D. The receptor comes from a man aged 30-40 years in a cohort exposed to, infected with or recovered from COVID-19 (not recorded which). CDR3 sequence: CAIGRSSYEQYF. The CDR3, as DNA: TGTGCCATCGGCCGGAGCTCCTACGAGCAGTACTTC.